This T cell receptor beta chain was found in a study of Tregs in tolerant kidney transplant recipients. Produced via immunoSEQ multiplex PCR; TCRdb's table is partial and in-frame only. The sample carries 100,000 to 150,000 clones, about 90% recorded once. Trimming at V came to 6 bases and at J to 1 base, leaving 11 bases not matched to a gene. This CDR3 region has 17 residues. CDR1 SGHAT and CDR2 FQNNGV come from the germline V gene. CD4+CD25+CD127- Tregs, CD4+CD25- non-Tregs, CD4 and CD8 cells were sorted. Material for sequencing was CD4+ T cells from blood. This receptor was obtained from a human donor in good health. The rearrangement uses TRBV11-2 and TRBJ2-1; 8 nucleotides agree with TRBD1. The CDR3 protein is CASRSTPGQVSYNEQFF. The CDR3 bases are TGTGCCAGCAGGTCTACTCCGGGACAGGTTTCCTACAATGAGCAGTTCTTC.